Listed here are 21 T cell receptor beta chains from one sample, sequenced in a study of T cells in women clearing cervical HPV infection. This table comes from immunoSEQ multiplex PCR, and its TCRdb copy is limited to in-frame clones, with some not included. This listing includes some 20,000 clones. Material: blood buffy coat. These TCRs come from a woman between 18 and 75 years old with a cervical HPV16 infection that either progressed to CIN3+ or cleared (not recorded which).

Details on this clone: Coverage ceases 3 residues before the CDR3 finishes, and the germline J gene fills in the end. The rearrangement joins TRBV11-1 to TRBJ1-1, with D maybe TRBD1 (5 bases). Deletions cut 8 bases from V and 2 bases from J, with 12 bases between. CDR3 length: 13 residues. Germline CDR1 is SGHAT and CDR2 is FQDESV (reference sequence). Incomplete CDR3 DNA: TGTGCCAGCGGTAAACAGGAAAACACTGAA. It is translated as CASGKQENTE. The CDR3 as a whole reads CASGKQENTEAFF.

The CDR3 DNA, read in part, is TGCAGTGCTAGCCCGGGGGGCCCTAATCAGCCC. Amino acids: CSASPGGPNQP. The whole CDR3 region reads CSASPGGPNQPQHF. The chain has TRBV20-1 and TRBJ1-5, with D possibly matching TRBD1 (6 bases). The read ends 3 residues shy of where the CDR3 ends; the end is completed using the germline J gene. CDR1 and CDR2 from the germline V gene are DFQATT and SNEGSKA (reference sequence). CDR3 length: 14 amino acids. V was clipped by 3 bases and J by 4 bases, with 13 bases between them.

Notes on this clone: The read stops 3 residues short of the end of the CDR3; the missing end is completed from the germline J gene. The chain links TRBV19 to TRBJ1-6; TRBD1 is a possible D gene (6 bases). There are 15 residues in the CDR3. CDR1 and CDR2 from the germline V gene are LNHDA and SQIVND (reference sequence). Trimming left V 7 bases short and J 8 bases short, with 18 bases between. The CDR3 protein is CASTRRGASDSPLHF. CDR3 bases read: TGTGCCAGTACCCGACGGGGGGCGTCGGATTCACCC.

Partial CDR3 DNA: TGTGCCAGCAGTGAAGCAGGGCCCTATGGC. As protein: CASSEAGPYG. The entire CDR3 reads CASSEAGPYGYTF. The J gene is TRBJ1-2, the V gene TRBV2; unclear D gene. The read halts 3 residues ahead of the CDR3 end, with the missing end drawn from the germline J gene. V was cut by 0 bases and J by 4 bases, with 6 bases left in between. CDR1 is SNHLY and CDR2 is FYNNEI in the germline V gene. The CDR3 has 13 amino acids.

Notes on this clone: The read terminates 3 residues before the CDR3 end, so the remaining end is supplied by the germline J gene. The chain has TRBV20-1 and TRBJ1-2, with D possibly matching TRBD1 (6 bases). Trimming removed 0 bases from V and 1 base from J, with 9 bases in between. The CDR3 is made up of 14 amino acids. Per the germline V gene, CDR1 is DFQATT and CDR2 is SNEGSKA (reference sequence). The sequenced part of the CDR3 DNA is TGCAGTGCTAGAGATCGGACAGATAACTATGGC. Translating it yields CSARDRTDNYG. The full CDR3 reads CSARDRTDNYGYTF.

With respect to this clone: The CDR3 extends 3 residues past the end of the read, so its final part is completed from the germline J gene. The J gene is TRBJ2-2, the V gene TRBV7-8; 9 positions agree with TRBD1. This CDR3 has 15 residues. V lost 1 base and J lost 4; bases outside the gene matches: 1. Germline CDR1 and CDR2: SGHVS and FQNEAQ. CDR3 sequence reads: CASSLETGGTGELFF. Incomplete CDR3 DNA: TGTGCCAGCAGCTTAGAGACAGGGGGCACCGGGGAG. Full variable domain (remainder filled in from reference TRBV7-8 and TRBJ2-2): GAGVSQSPRYKVAKRGQDVALRCDPISGHVSLFWYQQALGQGPEFLTYFQNEAQLDKSGLPSDRFFAERPEGSVSTLKIQRTQQEDSAVYLCASSLETGGTGELFFGEGSRLTVL.

Considering frequency, this clone is medium-sized. The read gets to within 3 residues of the CDR3 end, and the germline J gene fills in the rest. The V call is TRBV2, the J call TRBJ2-3; 9 bases line up with TRBD2. Germline V CDR1 and CDR2: SNHLY, FYNNEI. V gave up 8 bases and J gave up 2 bases; unmatched junction bases: 11. The CDR3 consists of 16 residues. The DNA read from the CDR3 is TGTGCCAGCCCGAGACGAAGGACTAGCGACACAGATACG. Translated, it gives CASPRRRTSDTDT. The full CDR3 protein is CASPRRRTSDTDTQYF.

With regard to this clone: Coverage ceases 3 residues before the CDR3 finishes, and the germline J gene fills in the end. The chain links TRBV11-1 to TRBJ2-3, with 8 bases matching TRBD2. Germline values: CDR1 SGHAT, CDR2 FQDESV (reference sequence). V lost 5 bases to trimming and J lost 3 bases; unmatched junction nucleotides: 4. The CDR3 extends over 14 amino acids. CDR3 bases read: TGTGCCAGCAGCCCCCGGGAGGGGACAGATACG. It is translated as CASSPREGTDT. The entire CDR3 protein reads CASSPREGTDTQYF.

CDR3 sequence: CASSVGQSNTEAFF. The sequenced part of the CDR3 DNA is TGTGCCAGCAGCGTAGGACAGTCGAACACTGAA. The gene calls are TRBV9 and TRBJ1-1; possibly TRBD1 for D (5 bases). The CDR3 extends 3 residues past the end of the read, so its final part is completed from the germline J gene. The CDR3 runs to 14 residues. The germline V gene encodes CDR1 SGDLS and CDR2 YYNGEE. The V end lost 0 bases, the J end lost 1 base, and 7 bases lay between the germline ends.

CDR3 DNA, as far as it was read: TGTGCCAGCAGTGACCCCCCCCCACTAGCGGGGGACACAGATACG. It codes for CASSDPPPLAGDTDT. From start to end, the CDR3 is CASSDPPPLAGDTDTQYF. The chain recombines TRBV6-4 with TRBJ2-3, with 11 bases aligning to TRBD2. The DNA ends 3 residues before the CDR3 does, and the rest of the CDR3 is filled in from the germline J gene. This CDR3 spans 18 amino acids. From germline, CDR1 is MRHNA and CDR2 SNTAGT. After removal of 2 bases from V and 2 bases from J, the junction contained 9 bases not matched to a gene.

Details on this clone: The read is 3 residues too short to cover the CDR3 end, so that end is filled in from the germline J gene. The V and J genes are TRBV4-1 and TRBJ2-1, with 13 positions matching TRBD2. The CDR3 loop spans 15 amino acids. Unmatched junction bases numbered 2, after V lost 2 bases and J lost 7 bases. The germline V gene has CDR1 MGHRA and CDR2 YSYEKL. The sequenced CDR3 bases are TGCGCCAGCAGCCAACTGGGACTAGCGGGGAATGAG. Encoded protein: CASSQLGLAGNE. The whole CDR3 sequence reads CASSQLGLAGNEQFF.

For this clone: The read ends 3 residues before the CDR3 terminus; that terminus is restored from the germline J gene. The chain carries TRBV7-2 and TRBJ2-1, with a weak D call TRBD1 (5 bases). V lost 3 bases and J 9 bases, leaving 15 bases between the germline ends. Per the germline V gene, CDR1 is SGHTA and CDR2 is FQGNSA. The CDR3 loop spans 14 amino acids. This CDR3 reads CASSFWSGNGEQFF. The sequenced part of the CDR3 DNA is TGTGCCAGCAGCTTCTGGTCAGGGAATGGTGAG.

As regards this clone: The read ends 3 residues early relative to the CDR3; the germline J gene fills the gap. V and J are TRBV19 and TRBJ1-2, with a weak D call TRBD1 (6 bases). The CDR3 is 14 amino acids. CDR1 and CDR2 (germline): LNHDA, SQIVND (reference sequence). This CDR3 is CATRDTIPTSDYTF. Partial CDR3 DNA: TGTGCCACCAGGGACACCATCCCCACCAGTGAC.

Comments on this clone: Read data end 3 residues before the CDR3 end; the end is taken from the germline J gene. The V and J genes are TRBV7-9 and TRBJ1-4; 8 nucleotides line up with TRBD1. The CDR3 has 15 residues. J was trimmed by 5 bases and V by 5 bases; bases with no gene match: 7. Germline V gives CDR1 SEHNR, CDR2 FQNEAQ (reference sequence). The covered CDR3 bases are TGTGCCAGCAGCGACGGACAGGGCCAAAATGAAAAA. As protein: CASSDGQGQNEK. The whole CDR3 protein reads CASSDGQGQNEKLFF.

The CDR3: CASSLGQISTDTYTF. The sequenced CDR3 bases are TGTGCCAGCAGCTTAGGACAGATTAGCACAGATACC. The V and J genes are TRBV7-3 and TRBJ1-2; D perhaps matches TRBD1 (6 bases). The read ends 3 residues shy of where the CDR3 ends; the end is completed using the germline J gene. This CDR3 has 15 amino acids. CDR1 SGHTA and CDR2 FQGTGA come from the germline V gene. Complete variable domain (other parts from reference TRBV7-3 and TRBJ1-2): GAGVSQTPSNKVTEKGKYVELRCDPISGHTALYWYRQSLGQGPEFLIYFQGTGAADDSGLPNDRFFAVRPEGSVSTLKIQRTERGDSAVYLCASSLGQISTDTYTFGSGTRLTVV.

As regards this clone: The observed sequence ends 3 residues before the CDR3 terminus, with the missing tail filled in from the germline J gene. The chain is built from TRBV19 and TRBJ2-5, with 10 bases fitting TRBD1. This CDR3 has 15 amino acids. V lost 5 bases, J lost 6 bases, and 9 bases stayed unmatched. Per the germline V gene, CDR1 is LNHDA and CDR2 is SQIVND (reference sequence). The CDR3 loop is CASSDPGQGTKTQYF. The sequenced CDR3 bases are TGTGCCAGTAGTGATCCGGGACAGGGGACAAAGACC.

With regard to this clone: Coverage ceases 3 residues before the CDR3 finishes, and the germline J gene fills in the end. The chain links TRBV7-6 to TRBJ2-7; 7 bases agree with TRBD1. CDR3 size: 14 residues. Germline CDR1 is SGHVS and CDR2 is FNYEAQ. The ends lost 1 base at V and 3 bases at J; junction bases unmatched: 3. The CDR3 reads CASSLEAGGYEQYF. The CDR3 bases that were read are TGTGCCAGCAGCTTAGAGGCAGGGGGCTACGAG.

For this clone: The read is 3 residues too short to cover the CDR3 end, so that end is filled in from the germline J gene. The V gene is TRBV7-9, the J gene TRBJ2-4, with a possible D match to TRBD2 (5 bases). The CDR3 has 15 amino acids. Per the germline V gene, CDR1 is SEHNR and CDR2 is FQNEAQ (reference sequence). Partial CDR3 DNA: TGTGCCAGCGTTCGAACCGATTCCCTCGACTATGGT. It codes for CASVRTDSLDYG. The whole CDR3 protein is CASVRTDSLDYGQYF. Full variable domain (outside the CDR3, taken from reference TRBV7-9 and TRBJ2-4): DTGVSQNPRHKITKRGQNVTFRCDPISEHNRLYWYRQTLGQGPEFLTYFQNEAQLEKSRLLSDRFSAERPKGSFSTLEIQRTEQGDSAMYLCASVRTDSLDYGQYFGAGTRLSVL.

With respect to this clone: The CDR3 end falls 3 residues outside the read, so it is completed with the germline J gene. V usage is TRBV18 and J usage is TRBJ1-5, with D hard to call. Trimming took 2 bases from V and 2 from J, leaving 7 bases between them. Per germline, CDR1 KGHSH and CDR2 LQKENI. This CDR3 region has 14 residues. CDR3 protein: CASSPGRGNQPQHF. The covered CDR3 bases are TGTGCCAGCTCACCAGGGCGGGGCAATCAGCCC.

As to this clone: The missing CDR3 end, 3 residues past where the read stops, is filled in from the germline J gene. V and J are TRBV18 and TRBJ2-7; 9 bases are shared with TRBD2. This CDR3 has 18 residues. With V trimmed by 2 bases and J by 6 bases, 17 bases remained unmatched. CDR1 and CDR2 from the germline V gene are KGHSH and LQKENI. The CDR3 DNA, read in part, is TGTGCCAGCTCACCAGGGACCGGGACTAGCCTCATGACTACCGAG. Translated: CASSPGTGTSLMTTE. The full-length CDR3 reads as CASSPGTGTSLMTTEQYF.

In regard to this clone: The sequence runs out 3 residues before the end of the CDR3; the remainder is reconstructed from the germline J gene. The chain couples TRBV5-1 to TRBJ2-2; 9 positions agree with TRBD1. CDR1 is SGHRS, CDR2 YFSETQ, per germline. V shed 0 bases and J 4 bases; nucleotides not matched to a gene: 4. The CDR3 length is 16 residues. CDR3 DNA (partial): TGCGCCAGCAGCTTGGACGGGACAGGGCCCACCGGGGAG. Protein sequence: CASSLDGTGPTGE. The CDR3 in its entirety is CASSLDGTGPTGELFF.